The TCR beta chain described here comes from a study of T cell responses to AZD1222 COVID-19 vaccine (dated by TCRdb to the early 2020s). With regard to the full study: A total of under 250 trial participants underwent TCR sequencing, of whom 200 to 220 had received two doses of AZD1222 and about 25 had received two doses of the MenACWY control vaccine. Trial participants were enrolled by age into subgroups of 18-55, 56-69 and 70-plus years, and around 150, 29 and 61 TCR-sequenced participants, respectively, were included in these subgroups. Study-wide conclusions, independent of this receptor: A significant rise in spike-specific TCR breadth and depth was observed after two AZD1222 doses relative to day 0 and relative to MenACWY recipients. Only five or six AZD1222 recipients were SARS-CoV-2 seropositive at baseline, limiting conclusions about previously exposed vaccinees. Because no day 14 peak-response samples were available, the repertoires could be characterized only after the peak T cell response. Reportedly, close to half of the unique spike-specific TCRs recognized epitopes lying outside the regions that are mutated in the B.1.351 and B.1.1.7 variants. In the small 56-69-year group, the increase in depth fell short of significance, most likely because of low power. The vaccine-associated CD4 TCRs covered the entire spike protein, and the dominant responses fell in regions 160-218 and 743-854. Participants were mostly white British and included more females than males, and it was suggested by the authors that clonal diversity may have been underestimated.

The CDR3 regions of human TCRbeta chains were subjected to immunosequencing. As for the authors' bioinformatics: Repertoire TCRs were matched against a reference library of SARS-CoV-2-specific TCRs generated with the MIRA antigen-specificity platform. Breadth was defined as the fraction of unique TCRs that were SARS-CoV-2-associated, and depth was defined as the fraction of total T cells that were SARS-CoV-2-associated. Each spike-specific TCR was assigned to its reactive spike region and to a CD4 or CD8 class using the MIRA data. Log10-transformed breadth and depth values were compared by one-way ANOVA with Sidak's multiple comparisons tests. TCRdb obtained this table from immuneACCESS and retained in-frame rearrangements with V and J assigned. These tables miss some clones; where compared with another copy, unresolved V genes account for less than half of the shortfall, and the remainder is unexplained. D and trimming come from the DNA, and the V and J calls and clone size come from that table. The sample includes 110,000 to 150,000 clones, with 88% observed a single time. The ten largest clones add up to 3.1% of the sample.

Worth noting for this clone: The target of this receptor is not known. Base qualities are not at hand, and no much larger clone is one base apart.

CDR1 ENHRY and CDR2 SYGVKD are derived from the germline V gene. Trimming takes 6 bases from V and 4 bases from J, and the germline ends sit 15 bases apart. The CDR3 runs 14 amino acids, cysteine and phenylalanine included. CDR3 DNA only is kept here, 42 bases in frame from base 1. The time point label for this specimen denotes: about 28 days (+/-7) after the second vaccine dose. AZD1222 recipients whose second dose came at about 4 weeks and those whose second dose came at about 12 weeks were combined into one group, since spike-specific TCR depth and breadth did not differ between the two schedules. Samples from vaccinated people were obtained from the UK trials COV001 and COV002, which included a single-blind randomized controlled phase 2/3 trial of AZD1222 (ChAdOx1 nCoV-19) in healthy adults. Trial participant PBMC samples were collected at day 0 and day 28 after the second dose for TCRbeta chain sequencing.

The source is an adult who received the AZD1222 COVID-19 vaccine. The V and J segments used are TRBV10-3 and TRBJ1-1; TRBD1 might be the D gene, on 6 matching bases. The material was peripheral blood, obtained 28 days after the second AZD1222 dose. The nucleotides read TGTGCCATCAGCCCCCCGGGGGCGGGCACTGAAGCTTTCTTT. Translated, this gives CAISPPGAGTEAFF.